The source of this T cell receptor beta chain is a study of pediatric ulcerative colitis. Study at large: Disease was pancolitis in under 10 and left-sided in two, histology-confirmed.

About this clone itself: The antigen is not known.

The repertoire was sequenced with immunoSEQ multiplex PCR; TCRdb's copy has only in-frame clones and lacks some. The sample gives 30,000 to 40,000 clones, around 80% of which show up once; approximately 1% is in the top ten. Findings and caveats of the study: A couple of rectal clonotypes were found only in ulcerative colitis patients, all of them. Compared with controls, ulcerative colitis showed greater blood-rectum clone sharing.

During colonoscopy, one to two rectal pinch biopsies were collected. Ulcerative colitis patients received no immunosuppressive medication before the diagnostic colonoscopy. This CDR3 has 11 amino acids. In germline, CDR1 is SQVTM, CDR2 ANQGSEA. V was cut by 1 base and J by 7 bases, with 7 bases left in between. Sequenced input: gut tissue. This sequence joins TRBV29-1 and TRBJ1-2; D not certain. The sequence derives from a boy aged 10-17 years with mild ulcerative colitis. The CDR3 coding sequence is TGCAGCGTTGAAGGGCAGACTGGCTACACCTTC. Translated: CSVEGQTGYTF.